The 4 T cell receptor beta chains given below trace back to one sample, sequenced in a study of shared T cell receptors in the human thymus. Clones were read by immunoSEQ multiplex PCR, and TCRdb kept only the in-frame ones, dropping some. The sample has hundreds of thousands of clones, around 93% seen once. Input material: thymocytes. Receptors were obtained from a human donor.

The CDR3, as DNA: TGTGCCAGCAGCGTAGCTAGAGCCTATGGCTACACCTTC. This translates into CASSVARAYGYTF. The chain combines TRBV9 with TRBJ1-2; no reliable D call. Germline V gives CDR1 SGDLS, CDR2 YYNGEE. Trimming shortened V by 0 bases and J by 4 bases, and 7 bases separated the two germline ends. The CDR3 sequence is 13 residues long.

V gene TRBV9 combines with J gene TRBJ1-2; maybe TRBD1 (5 bases). CDR1 is SGDLS and CDR2 is YYNGEE in the germline V gene. This CDR3 contains 13 residues. The V end was cut by 3 bases, the J end by 8 bases, with 14 bases between. The CDR3: CASSGRVGGGYTF. The CDR3 DNA sequence: TGTGCCAGCAGCGGCAGGGTAGGAGGCGGCTACACCTTC.

The J gene is TRBJ2-3, the V gene TRBV5-1, with D tentatively TRBD1 (5 bases). The ends were cut back, 5 bases at V and 2 bases at J, with 9 bases in the middle. Per the germline V gene, CDR1 is SGHRS and CDR2 is YFSETQ. The CDR3 has 13 amino acids. The CDR3 region is CASRGVPTDTQYF. In nucleotides, the CDR3 is TGCGCCAGCAGAGGGGTCCCCACAGATACGCAGTATTTT.

This chain links TRBV14 with TRBJ2-7, with D perhaps TRBD2 (6 bases). The V and J ends lost 8 bases and 2 bases respectively, with 16 bases between them. The CDR3 runs to 14 residues. Germline V lookup: CDR1 SGHDN, CDR2 FVKESK. CDR3 amino acids: CASGEWGRPYEQYF. CDR3 bases: TGTGCCAGCGGGGAGTGGGGGAGGCCCTACGAGCAGTACTTC.